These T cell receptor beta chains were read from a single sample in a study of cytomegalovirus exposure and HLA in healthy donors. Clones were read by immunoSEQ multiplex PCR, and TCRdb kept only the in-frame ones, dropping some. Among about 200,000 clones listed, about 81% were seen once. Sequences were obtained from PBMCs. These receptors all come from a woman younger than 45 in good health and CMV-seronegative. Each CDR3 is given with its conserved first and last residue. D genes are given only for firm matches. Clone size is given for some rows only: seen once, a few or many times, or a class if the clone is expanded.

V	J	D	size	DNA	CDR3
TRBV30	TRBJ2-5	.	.	TGTGCCTGGACCCTTCCGGGGGAGACCCAGTACTTC	CAWTLPGETQYF
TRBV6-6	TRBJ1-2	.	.	TGTGCCAGCAGTCGAAGTATACGGACAGACTATGGCTACACCTTC	CASSRSIRTDYGYTF
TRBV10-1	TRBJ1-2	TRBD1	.	TGCGCCAGCAGTGATGACAGGGACTATGGCTACACCTTC	CASSDDRDYGYTF
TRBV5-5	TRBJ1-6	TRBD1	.	TGTGCCAGCAGCGCGGACAGGGGGGATTCACCCCTCCACTTT	CASSADRGDSPLHF
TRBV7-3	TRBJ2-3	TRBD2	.	TGTGCCAGCAGCTCCAGACCCCGGACTAGCGGGGCAATTACCACTAGCACAGATACGCAGTATTTT	CASSSRPRTSGAITTSTDTQYF
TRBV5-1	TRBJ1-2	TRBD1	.	TGCGCCAGCAGCCAGACAGGGCAAGGCTATGGCTACACCTTC	CASSQTGQGYGYTF
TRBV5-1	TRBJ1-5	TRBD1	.	TGCGCCAGCAGGTTGACAGGGGACGGGAGTGGGCCCCAGCATTTT	CASRLTGDGSGPQHF
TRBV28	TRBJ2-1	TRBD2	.	TGTGCCAGCAGTTCGTGGGGGGGGAACCACAATGAGCAGTTCTTC	CASSSWGGNHNEQFF
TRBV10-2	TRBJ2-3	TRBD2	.	TGCGCCAGTTCGACTAGCGGGGGGGCGCAGGGCTTT	CASSTSGGAQGF
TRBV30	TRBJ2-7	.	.	TGTGCCTGCACGGGAGTCGCCTCCTACGAGCAGTACTTC	CACTGVASYEQYF
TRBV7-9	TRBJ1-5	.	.	TGTGCCAGCAGCTTAAAAGGGGACAAGATCTTTCAGCCCCAGCATTTT	CASSLKGDKIFQPQHF
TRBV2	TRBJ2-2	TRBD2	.	TGTGCCAGCAACCCACTAGCGGGAGCCGGGGAGCTGTTTTTT	CASNPLAGAGELFF
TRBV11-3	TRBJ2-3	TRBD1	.	TGTGCCAGCAGCTCAGGGGGCCGCACAGATACGCAGTATTTT	CASSSGGRTDTQYF
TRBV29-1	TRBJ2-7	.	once	TGCAGCGTCTGGGGGCGGGCAGGGGATCCCTACGAGCAGTACTTC	CSVWGRAGDPYEQYF
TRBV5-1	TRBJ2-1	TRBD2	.	TGCGCCAGCAGCCGGCGGACTAGCGGTTCCTACAATGAGCAGTTCTTC	CASSRRTSGSYNEQFF
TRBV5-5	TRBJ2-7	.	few	TGTGCCAGCAGCTTGGGGGGGCAAATTAGCTCCTACGAGCAGTACTTC	CASSLGGQISSYEQYF